Listed below are T cell receptor beta chains from one sample, sequenced in a study of T cell repertoires in cytomegalovirus infection. TCRdb re-called the reads through MiXCR, storing one row per CDR3 protein. The table records under 850,000 distinct CDR3 sequences, under 40% of them present only once. The sequenced sample consisted of PBMCs. The receptors derive from a human donor in good health (CMV status not recorded). Some clones in this sample may be carry-over from other donors' samples. Both conserved end residues are part of each CDR3. The order of the fields is J gene, D gene, V gene, CDR3 protein. A D gene is named only where the DNA matches it firmly.

j_gene: TRBJ2-5; d_gene: -; v_gene: TRBV7-9; CDR3aa: CASSRGQYGETQYF
j_gene: TRBJ1-2; d_gene: TRBD1; v_gene: TRBV5-1; CDR3aa: CASSSPNSTGGGNYGYTF
j_gene: TRBJ2-3; d_gene: -; v_gene: TRBV7-6; CDR3aa: CASSLLGITDTQYF
j_gene: TRBJ1-5; d_gene: TRBD1; v_gene: TRBV12-3/TRBV12-4; CDR3aa: CASSLGQGLGSNQPQHF
j_gene: TRBJ2-3; d_gene: -; v_gene: TRBV24-1; CDR3aa: CATSDKISASTDTQYF
j_gene: TRBJ1-4; d_gene: -; v_gene: TRBV7-2; CDR3aa: CASSRGGTGLEKLFF
j_gene: TRBJ1-2; d_gene: -; v_gene: TRBV19; CDR3aa: CASTSRAGGGYTF
j_gene: TRBJ2-2; d_gene: -; v_gene: TRBV7-9; CDR3aa: CASSRTGELFF
j_gene: TRBJ2-1; d_gene: TRBD2; v_gene: TRBV29-1; CDR3aa: CSVLPGTSGGAGEQFF
j_gene: TRBJ1-2; d_gene: -; v_gene: TRBV4-1; CDR3aa: CASSLARLENGYTF
j_gene: TRBJ2-3; d_gene: TRBD2; v_gene: TRBV7-9; CDR3aa: CASSLVRTSGRFTDTQYF
j_gene: TRBJ2-1; d_gene: -; v_gene: TRBV7-9; CDR3aa: CASSWGSIRDRPYNEQFF
j_gene: TRBJ2-3; d_gene: -; v_gene: TRBV6-6; CDR3aa: CASARRGDTDTQYF